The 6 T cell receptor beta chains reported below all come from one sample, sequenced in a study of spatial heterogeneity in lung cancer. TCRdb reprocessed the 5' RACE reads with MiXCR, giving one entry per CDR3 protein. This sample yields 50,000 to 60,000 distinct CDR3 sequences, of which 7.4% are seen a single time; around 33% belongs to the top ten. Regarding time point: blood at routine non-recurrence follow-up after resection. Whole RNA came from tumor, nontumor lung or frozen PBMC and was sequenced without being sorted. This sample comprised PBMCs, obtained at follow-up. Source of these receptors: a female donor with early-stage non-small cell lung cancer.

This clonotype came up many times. The CDR3 DNA reads as TGTGCCAGCAGCTGGACAGGGAAGAATCAGCCCCAGCATTTT. Protein sequence: CASSWTGKNQPQHF. V usage is TRBV7-2 and J usage is TRBJ1-5; TRBD1 matches at 8 bases. Trimming cost V 4 bases and J 4 bases; bases outside gene matches: 3. This CDR3 contains 14 residues. Germline lookup yields CDR1 SGHTA and CDR2 FQGNSA.

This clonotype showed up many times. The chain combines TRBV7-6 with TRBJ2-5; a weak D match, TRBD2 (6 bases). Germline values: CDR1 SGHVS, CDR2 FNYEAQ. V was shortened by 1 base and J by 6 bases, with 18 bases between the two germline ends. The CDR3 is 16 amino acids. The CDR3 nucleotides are TGTGCCAGCAGCTTAGGATTGAGGGGAGGACTACAGACCCAGTACTTC. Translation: CASSLGLRGGLQTQYF.

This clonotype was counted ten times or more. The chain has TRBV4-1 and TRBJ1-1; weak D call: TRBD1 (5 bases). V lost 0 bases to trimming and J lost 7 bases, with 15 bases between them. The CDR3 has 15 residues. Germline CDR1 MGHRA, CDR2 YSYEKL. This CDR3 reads CASSQETRGDREAFF. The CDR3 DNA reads TGCGCCAGCAGCCAAGAGACGAGGGGAGACCGTGAAGCTTTCTTT.

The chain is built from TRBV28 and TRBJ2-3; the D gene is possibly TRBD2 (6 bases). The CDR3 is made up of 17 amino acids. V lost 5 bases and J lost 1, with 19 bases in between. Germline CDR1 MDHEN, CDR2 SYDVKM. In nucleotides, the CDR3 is TGTGCCAGCAGTCTAGGCAGGCGGGGCCGGGGCACAGATACGCAGTATTTT. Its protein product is CASSLGRRGRGTDTQYF.

The CDR3 reads CAARAGGGETQYF. The CDR3 DNA reads as TGTGCCGCCCGAGCAGGGGGCGGGGAGACCCAGTACTTC. V gene TRBV2 combines with J gene TRBJ2-5; 8 bases agree with TRBD1. The CDR3 extends over 13 amino acids. Per germline, CDR1 SNHLY and CDR2 FYNNEI. With 11 bases clipped from V and 5 bases from J, the junction kept 10 bases outside the gene matches.

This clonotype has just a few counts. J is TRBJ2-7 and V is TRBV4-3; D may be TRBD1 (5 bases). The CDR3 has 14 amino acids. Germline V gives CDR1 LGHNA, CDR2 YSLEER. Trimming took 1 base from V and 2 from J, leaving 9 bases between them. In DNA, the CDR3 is TGCGCCAGCAGCCAAGTAACAGGACCCTACGAGCAGTACTTC. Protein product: CASSQVTGPYEQYF.